This note documents a single T cell receptor (beta chain) sequence. This clone's antigen is unknown. Base-call qualities are not available, and no considerably larger clone is one nucleotide away. Trimming at the junction amounts to 0 bases on V and 5 bases on J, and the germline ends lie 17 bases apart. Based on the germline V gene (reference sequence), the CDR1 and CDR2 sequences are MNHEY and SMNVEV. Taken from cysteine to phenylalanine, the CDR3 has 16 residues. CDR3 DNA is the only sequence kept; it has 48 bases, read in frame from the first base. The cohort was made up of roughly 670 healthy bone marrow donors. At the time of sampling, all cohort members were nominally healthy, though unrecorded immune exposures were likely present. The donor was CMV seronegative and was included in the group of under 450 seronegative cohort members. Each donor provided a peripheral blood sample, and peripheral blood mononuclear cells were used for TCR beta sequencing. The Qiagen DNeasy Blood Extraction Kit was used to extract genomic DNA from the blood cell samples.

The method behind the library was the immunoSEQ multiplex PCR assay. A mixture of 60 forward primers for TCR Vbeta segments and 13 reverse primers for TCR Jbeta segments was used in the multiplex PCR. Amplification of the CDR3 region of rearranged TCR beta genes was performed with a multiplex PCR assay on genomic DNA. On the Illumina HiSeq System, the amplified TCR beta libraries were sequenced as 87-base-pair reads. As for the authors' bioinformatics: In a later analysis, roughly 80 million unique TCR beta chains were counted across the 690 or so repertoires, and around 10 million of these chains were shared by at least two donors. Raw reads were error-corrected and collapsed into unique sequences with a nearest-neighbor algorithm that merged closely related sequences to remove PCR and sequencing errors. To assign V, D and J gene segments, CDR3 sequences were aligned to IMGT reference sequences. For a sequence to be retained, at least a six-nucleotide match to both a V gene segment and a J gene segment was required. Rearrangements were called productive when the CDR3 lacked stop codons and stayed in frame with V and J; all others were non-productive. CDR3 was defined according to IMGT convention as the region running from the second conserved V-encoded cysteine to the conserved J-encoded phenylalanine. Sequences without an unambiguous match to a single V gene segment were excluded from the earlier analysis of about 600 of the donors. An earlier analysis of several hundred of the donors called V segments functional above 56.7% productive rearrangements and segregating when the between-donor standard deviation exceeded 5%. A statistical classification framework was developed to diagnose cytomegalovirus status using the catalog of TCR beta chain sequences. In a later analysis, V and J genes were assigned by comparing TCR nucleotide sequences against IMGT/GENE-DB human TR gene sequences. In a later analysis, CDR3 sequences and most-parsimonious VDJ recombination scenarios were assigned using the TCRdist pipeline. In a later analysis, each TCR beta chain was defined by its CDR3 amino acid sequence together with its V-gene family, and reads lacking a unique V-gene family were excluded. To address suspected cross-contamination and a sequencing artifact, a later analysis removed a few hundred highly shared, low-generation-probability nucleotide sequences. In a later analysis, a clonal expansion index for each public chain was calculated from normalized within-repertoire ranks of inferred template counts. In a later analysis, generation probabilities were computed using a VDJ recombination model fitted to out-of-frame rearrangements, and the results were checked against IGoR. Hypergeometric tests were used in a later analysis to score TCR-TCR, TCR-HLA and TCR-CMV co-occurrence, with a repertoire-size bias correction applied to the TCR pairs. To estimate false discovery rates, a later analysis permuted the HLA or CMV assignments 20 times. In a later analysis, co-occurring TCRs were grouped using DBSCAN, and TCRdist sequence similarity was added for clustering within HLA-allele-positive subsets. Repertoires with fewer than 30,000 or more than 120,000 public chains were left out of co-occurrence clustering, as were about five repertoires with anomalous nucleotide sharing. TCRdb's version of the immuneACCESS table is confined to in-frame rearrangements and falls short of the full clone set. An unresolved V gene accounts for under half of the shortfall where checked; the remainder is of unknown origin. V and J calls and clone size are those listed in that table; D and trimming were worked out from the DNA. Across this sample there are tens of thousands of clones, with roughly 83% seen only once. More than 3.5% of the sample is held by the ten biggest clonotypes.

The sample comes from a study of cytomegalovirus exposure and HLA in healthy donors (dated 2017 in TCRdb). Notes on the research overall: According to an earlier analysis of a few hundred of the donors, about 179 million T cells yielded 120 million or so unique TCR beta sequences and more than 250 Gb of sequence data. The study profiled the T cell repertoires of approximately 700 subjects by immunosequencing and related them to cytomegalovirus serostatus. An earlier analysis of 500 to 750 of the donors applied high-throughput TCR beta sequencing to assess whether each TCR beta V gene segment acted as functional or pseudogenic. A later genetic analysis took genome-wide SNP genotypes for about three fifths of the 666 donors and used that subset as a discovery cohort. Across some 400 genotyped donors of the cohort, an average of about 240,000 unique TCR beta nucleotide sequences per donor were sequenced, and roughly 20% of those sequences were non-productive. The aim of the study was to test whether cataloging public T cell receptors could identify signatures of past pathogen exposure. Donor age, sex, ethnicity and CMV serostatus were collected together with the repertoire data. HLA typing included class I and class II loci at four-digit resolution. High-throughput TCR immunosequencing, statistical association of individual TCRs with disease status, and machine learning were combined to predict cytomegalovirus infection status. Along with the approximately 700-subject first cohort, a separate validation cohort of over a hundred different subjects was used. Roughly 5 DR-DQ haplotypes were handled as single units for association and clustering, since linkage in the cohort was strong. In a later analysis, previously published TCR beta repertoires from hundreds of donors were re-analyzed and high-resolution HLA genotyping was added so that TCR occurrence patterns could be studied. The number of typed donors differed by locus: roughly 629-640 for A, B, C, DRB1 and DQB1; approximately 540 for DQA1; 600 to 610 for DPA1; and some 450 for DPB1. Of the approximately 400 genotyped donors, 75% to 85% were placed in the genetic ancestry cluster associated with self-reported Caucasian donors. An early release that covered approximately 600 HLA-typed donors contained 250 to 350 gigabases of sequencing data and approximately 85 million unique TCR sequences. All discovery cohort repertoires had been generated on a single sequencing platform. The later analysis used no new phenotypic data to find candidate immune exposures, relying instead on TCR beta sequences and their occurrence across donors. Study-wide conclusions, independent of this receptor: In vitro tests confirmed that a few of the cytomegalovirus-associated TCR beta chains recognize cytomegalovirus antigens. Strong co-occurrence of HLA alleles, especially DR and DQ, made assigning TCR associations to individual alleles difficult. Broadly in line with IMGT annotations, most TCR beta V segments showed up in productive rearrangements about 90% or about 30% of the time in an earlier analysis of approximately 640 of the donors. Presence/absence analyses assumed roughly uniform sequencing depth across donors, an assumption that may not hold. Across donors, most TCR sequences were observed very rarely, whereas some public TCRs were present in many individuals. The study listed approximately 150 TCR beta chains as associated with cytomegalovirus. In a later analysis, several top co-occurrence clusters were reported to appear linked to parvovirus B19, influenza, CMV and Epstein-Barr virus. Because counts were too low, under 20 rarely observed V segments, including chromosome 9 orphons, were left out of the earlier analysis of 587 of the donors. A later analysis found that HLA-associated TCR beta chains were more clonally expanded and had lower generation probabilities than equally common non-associated chains. According to a later analysis, TCR association rates differed among HLA loci, with DRB1 alleles showing the most associated TCRs and HLA-C alleles showing the fewest. Correlated functional status among segregating V segments might be attributable to linkage disequilibrium, but an unknown experimental factor could not be ruled out. A later analysis found that most CMV-associated TCR beta chains appeared HLA-restricted, with HLA associations seemingly driven largely by CMV exposure. A further reported finding was that TCR beta sequences accurately predicted the HLA-A and HLA-B alleles for most subjects in the first cohort. Because some donors lacked HLA typing at each locus, the association tests relied only on the typed subset. Some IMGT-functional V segments, including TRBV6-2 and TRBV6-3, could not be told apart with the 87-base-pair reads, so those segments were excluded. A cluster of highly shared sequence variants was judged likely to represent a technical artifact of the sequencing pipeline. For the cohort, immune exposure information was limited to CMV serostatus. Only TCR beta chains were sequenced in this cohort, and the absence of alpha or paired-chain data limited detectable features. In a later genetic analysis, a missense DCLRE1C variant was associated with V-gene and J-gene trimming of TCR beta chains, and the association was replicated in an independent cohort. Compared with the roughly 700-donor mean, donors in an Asian-associated ancestry cluster had fewer N-insertions in productive TCRs, according to a later genetic analysis. Specific HLA alleles were associated with roughly 16,000 TCR beta sequences at a false discovery rate of 0.05 in a later analysis. The authors suggested that the approach could potentially be extended to other disease states and immunological phenotypes. Cytomegalovirus status was reported to be diagnosed by the classifier with high specificity and sensitivity in both the original and validation cohorts.

The chain was built from TRBV27 and TRBJ2-7; TRBD1 might be the D gene, on 8 matching bases. Sequenced: PBMCs. The source is a man in his thirties or forties in good health and CMV-seronegative. The encoded CDR3 is CASSLSPRTGRDEQYF. The nucleotide sequence reads TGTGCCAGCAGTTTATCCCCCCGGACAGGGAGGGACGAGCAGTACTTC.